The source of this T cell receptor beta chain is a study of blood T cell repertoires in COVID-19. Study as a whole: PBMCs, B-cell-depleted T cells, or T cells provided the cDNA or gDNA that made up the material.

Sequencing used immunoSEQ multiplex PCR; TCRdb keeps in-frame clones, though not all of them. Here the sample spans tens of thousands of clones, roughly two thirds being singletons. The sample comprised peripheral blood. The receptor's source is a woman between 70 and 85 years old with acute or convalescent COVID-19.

Here the CDR3 DNA reads TGTGCCAGCAGCCAGGGCCAGGGCCTTGGGGAAAAACTGTTTTTT. Encoded protein: CASSQGQGLGEKLFF. The chain employs TRBV3-1 (or the pseudogene TRBV3-2) and TRBJ1-4; perhaps TRBD1 as D (5 bases). Germline CDR1 is LGHDT and CDR2 is YNNKEL (reference sequence). CDR3 length: 15 amino acids. With 3 bases removed from V and 8 bases from J, the gap between germline ends came to 16 bases.